This TCR beta chain appears in the sequencing data of a study of blood T cell repertoires in COVID-19. In the source study's methods: How many nucleated cells were present was estimated from reference gene primer amplification. Assay used: immunoSEQ multiplex PCR; TCRdb lists only in-frame clones, some missing. The DNA gave D and trimming, while V, J and clone size come from that table. The sample contains 200,000 to 250,000 clones, roughly 90% of which appear only once. CDR3 length: 15 amino acids. With 6 bases removed from V and 0 bases from J, the gap between germline ends came to 14 bases. Looked up from germline, CDR1 is MDHEN and CDR2 is SYDVKM.

Sequencing was performed on PBMCs or T cells enriched from blood (not recorded which). This receptor was identified in a woman aged 25 to 39 with acute COVID-19. The gene calls are TRBV28 and TRBJ1-2; perhaps TRBD1 as D (5 bases). CDR3: CASRLSGASNYGYTF. CDR3 coding DNA: TGTGCCAGCAGGCTAAGTGGGGCCTCTAACTATGGCTACACCTTC.